The following is a T cell receptor beta chain sequence with its context. Amplified regions were TCR beta CDR3 sequences from RNA transcripts. TCR CDR3 underwent first-round RT-PCR with the HTBI primer set. From the multiplex PCR reads, TCRdb called clonotypes with MiXCR, one entry per CDR3 protein. The table has over 200,000 distinct CDR3 sequences, around 20% seen once. The CDR3 consists of 14 residues. V was clipped by 4 bases and J by 5 bases; unmatched bases: 6. Looked up from germline, CDR1 is KGHDR and CDR2 is SFDVKD. This record comes from a study of T cells in Graves' hyperthyroidism and ophthalmopathy.

The source is a man aged 35 to 55 with Graves' hyperthyroidism. This chain uses TRBV24-1 with TRBJ2-7, with TRBD1 identical over 8 bases. Sequencing was performed on blood. CDR3 coding DNA: TGTGCCACCAGTGACCTAGGACAGGGAAACGAGCAGTACTTC. Residues: CATSDLGQGNEQYF.